This TCR beta chain was profiled in a study of cytomegalovirus exposure and HLA in healthy donors. A note on this clone: Its antigen is still unknown.

Whole-study results and caveats: When analyzed later, a missense DCLRE1C variant was found to be linked to TCR beta V- and J-gene trimming. In all likelihood, a cluster of highly shared sequence variants was a sequencing artifact. Presence/absence analyses took donor sequencing depth as roughly uniform. Despite most TCR sequences being rare, some public TCRs occurred in many donors.

CDR1 and CDR2 from the germline V gene are SGHDN and FVKESK. V lost 2 bases, J lost 7 bases, and 12 bases lay in between. This CDR3 spans 13 amino acids. The PCR contained 60 Vbeta and 13 Jbeta primers. Clones were read by immunoSEQ multiplex PCR, and TCRdb kept only the in-frame ones, dropping some. The data hold around 67,000 clones, with about three quarters observed a single time. This receptor was obtained from a woman aged 30 to 39 in good health and CMV-seropositive. This rearrangement joins TRBV14 to TRBJ2-7, with D perhaps matching TRBD2 (5 bases). The sample consisted of PBMCs. The CDR3 sequence: CASSQTVSGEQYF. The CDR3, as DNA: TGTGCCAGCAGCCAAACAGTGTCGGGGGAGCAGTACTTC.